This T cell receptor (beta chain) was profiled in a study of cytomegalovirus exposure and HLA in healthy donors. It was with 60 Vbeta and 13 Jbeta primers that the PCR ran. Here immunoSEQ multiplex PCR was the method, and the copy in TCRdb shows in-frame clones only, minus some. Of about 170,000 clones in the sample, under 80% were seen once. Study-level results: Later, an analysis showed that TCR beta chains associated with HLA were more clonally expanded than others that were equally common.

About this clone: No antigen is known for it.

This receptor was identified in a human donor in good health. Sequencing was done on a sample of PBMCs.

The CDR3 is CASSPSVSPLHF. CDR3 DNA sequence: TGTGCCAGCTCACCCTCCGTGTCACCCCTCCACTTT. The rearrangement links TRBV18 to TRBJ1-6; D gene ambiguous. The CDR3 spans 12 residues. V lost 3 bases and J 10 bases, leaving 7 bases between the germline ends. Germline-derived CDR1 and CDR2 are KGHSH and LQKENI.